The 22 T cell receptor beta chains listed next were all sequenced from one sample in a study of a mutant IDH1 vaccine in newly diagnosed glioma. Their antigens are not known. Indicated time point: week 35, safety follow-up. With topical imiquimod, each dose of the vaccine consisted of 300 ug of mutant IDH1 20-mer peptide. Sequencing used immunoSEQ multiplex PCR; TCRdb keeps in-frame clones, though not all of them. In the table there are 25,000 to 40,000 clones, 60% to 80% of which are singletons. The sample consisted of PBMCs, taken from a glioma patient whose treatment included an IDH1 peptide vaccine. These receptors all stem from a woman between 25 and 40 years old with glioma. Some clones in this sample may be carry-over from other donors' samples.

The rearrangement uses TRBV6-1 and TRBJ1-3, with unresolved D. V gave up 8 bases and J gave up 0 bases, with 14 bases separating them. Per the germline V gene, CDR1 is MNHNS and CDR2 is SASEGT. This CDR3 comprises 15 residues. The CDR3 DNA reads TGTGCCAGCTGCCTTAGACGGGGCTCTGGAAACACCATATATTTT. This encodes CASCLRRGSGNTIYF.

V is TRBV5-4 and J is TRBJ1-5; 7 bases align to TRBD1. Trimming took 1 base from V and 7 from J; bases not matched to a gene: 11. The CDR3 length is 16 residues. Germline loops: CDR1 SGHNT, CDR2 YYREEE (reference sequence). CDR3 loop: CASSLQGGGSSQPQHF. DNA of the CDR3: TGTGCCAGCAGCTTGCAGGGGGGGGGCAGTAGCCAGCCCCAGCATTTT.

The rearrangement links TRBV10-3 to TRBJ2-7, with 14 bases that match TRBD2. The CDR3 runs to 18 residues. Germline CDR1 ENHRY, CDR2 SYGVKD. After removal of 11 bases from V and 3 bases from J, the junction contained 18 bases not matched to a gene. CDR3 coding DNA: TGTGCCTCCCACCCTCCGATGGTCGGACTAGCGGGAGGCTACGAGCAGTACTTC. Amino acids: CASHPPMVGLAGGYEQYF.

The V gene is TRBV21-1, the J gene TRBJ1-1; the table's D call of TRBD1 was not tested on the DNA. TRBV21-1 constitutes a pseudogene. The length of the CDR3 is 15 residues. The DNA for the CDR3 is TGTGCCAGCAGCAAAGCGCTTTGGGGCCCTGGAGAAGCTTTCTTT. This sequence encodes CASSKALWGPGEAFF.

A remark on this clone: The sample contains more than one DNA sequence encoding this CDR3. The chain couples TRBV30 to TRBJ2-3; TRBD2 agrees at 10 bases. Germline values: CDR1 GTSNPN, CDR2 SVGIG (reference sequence). Trimming cost V 3 bases and J 1 base; bases outside gene matches: 1. The CDR3 loop spans 14 amino acids. CDR3 sequence reads: CAWRLAGGTDTQYF. In DNA, the CDR3 is TGTGCCTGGAGGCTAGCGGGGGGCACAGATACGCAGTATTTT.

This clone was seen only once. The rearrangement links TRBV5-1 to TRBJ1-1; D gene uncertain. This CDR3 has 17 amino acids. The V end lost 0 bases, the J end lost 11 bases, and 26 bases lay between the germline ends. Germline CDR1 and CDR2: SGHRS and YFSETQ. The CDR3 is CASSLDSPTTDAGGAFF. The CDR3 DNA sequence: TGCGCCAGCAGCTTGGATAGCCCCACGACGGATGCCGGTGGTGCTTTCTTT. The variable domain in full, with the rest retrieved from reference TRBV5-1 and TRBJ1-1, is KAGVTQTPRYLIKTRGQQVTLSCSPISGHRSVSWYQQTPGQGLQFLFEYFSETQRNKGNFPGRFSGRQFSNSRSEMNVSTLELGDSALYLCASSLDSPTTDAGGAFFGQGTRLTVV.

The chain has TRBV4-1 and TRBJ2-2; 7 bases match TRBD1. V was pared by 3 bases and J by 4 bases, with 11 bases of the junction left unmatched. Germline CDR1 MGHRA, CDR2 YSYEKL. This CDR3 has 17 residues. Here the CDR3 DNA reads TGCGCCAGCAGCCAGCTTTTCCGAGGGGGCGGCACCGGGGAGCTGTTTTTT. Translated: CASSQLFRGGGTGELFF.

This clone occurred once. This rearrangement joins TRBV5-1 to TRBJ1-2, with a possible D match to TRBD1 (5 bases). This CDR3 comprises 14 residues. Germline lookup yields CDR1 SGHRS and CDR2 YFSETQ. The V end lost 0 bases, the J end lost 6 bases, and 12 bases lay between the germline ends. CDR3 sequence reads: CASSLGAGTHGYTF. CDR3 coding DNA: TGCGCCAGCAGCTTGGGGGCAGGGACCCATGGCTACACCTTC.

This clone was picked up a small number of times. The chain uses TRBV18 and TRBJ1-1, with 9 bases that match TRBD1. Germline V gene lookup returns CDR1 KGHSH and CDR2 LQKENI. This CDR3 spans 13 amino acids. Trimming took 3 bases from V and 11 from J; bases not matched to a gene: 7. The CDR3 sequence: CASSPRDRAGAFF. DNA of the CDR3: TGTGCCAGCTCACCTCGGGACAGGGCCGGGGCTTTCTTT.

Turning to this clone: Other DNA variants within this sample encode the same CDR3. The chain links TRBV5-6 to TRBJ1-5, with D possibly TRBD1 on 5 matching bases. Germline CDR1 and CDR2: SGHDT and YYEEEE. CDR3 length: 16 residues. V lost 2 bases, J lost 4 bases, and 16 bases lay in between. The CDR3 spells CASSFSSPRGNQPQHF. The CDR3 region has the DNA TGTGCCAGCAGCTTCAGTTCCCCGAGGGGTAATCAGCCCCAGCATTTT.

This clone was counted once. This sequence joins TRBV19 and TRBJ1-2; D might be TRBD1 (5 bases). With 7 bases removed from V and 2 bases from J, the gap between germline ends came to 17 bases. The germline V gene has CDR1 LNHDA and CDR2 SQIVND (reference sequence). The CDR3 spans 15 residues. The CDR3 here is CASTRGGTENYGYTF. DNA for the CDR3: TGTGCCAGTACACGGGGCGGGACCGAAAACTATGGCTACACCTTC. Filled out from reference TRBV19 and TRBJ1-2, the complete variable domain reads DGGITQSPKYLFRKEGQNVTLSCEQNLNHDAMYWYRQDPGQGLRLIYYSQIVNDFQKGDIAEGYSVSREKKESFPLTVTSAQKNPTAFYLCASTRGGTENYGYTFGSGTRLTVV.

The rearrangement links TRBV6-1 to TRBJ1-5; 7 bases are shared with TRBD1. The CDR3 has 15 amino acids. V dropped 7 bases and J dropped 0; count of bases not matched to a gene: 6. CDR1 and CDR2 (germline): MNHNS, SASEGT. CDR3 nucleotides: TGTGCCAGCACCCCGACAGGGCGTAGCAATCAGCCCCAGCATTTT. Protein sequence: CASTPTGRSNQPQHF.

The rearrangement joins TRBV6-5 to TRBJ2-7; weak D call: TRBD1 (5 bases). The V gene's germline CDR1 is MNHEY and CDR2 SVGAGI. The CDR3 runs 14 residues. Trimming left V 5 bases short and J 3 bases short, with 14 bases between. CDR3 sequence (DNA): TGTGCCAGCAGTATCCGACAGTCCCACTACGAGCAGTACTTC. Residues: CASSIRQSHYEQYF.

V usage is TRBV6-5 and J usage is TRBJ2-7; possibly TRBD2 for D (6 bases). The CDR3 is 13 residues long. The V gene lost 5 bases and the J gene lost 9 bases, with 17 bases spanning the gap. CDR1 and CDR2 from the germline V gene are MNHEY and SVGAGI. The CDR3, as DNA: TGTGCCAGCAGTGTGGACGGTCCAGCGGGGCAGTACTTC. This translates into CASSVDGPAGQYF.

The chain employs TRBV2 and TRBJ2-3; TRBD1 or TRBD2 may be the D gene (5 bases each). Trimming left V 7 bases short and J 6 bases short, with 14 bases between. The CDR3 runs 13 residues. Germline loops: CDR1 SNHLY, CDR2 FYNNEI. The CDR3 is CASIRDLTDTQYF. Here the CDR3 DNA reads TGTGCCAGCATCCGGGACCTCACTGATACGCAGTATTTT.

The gene calls are TRBV19 and TRBJ1-1, with a tentative D call TRBD1 (6 bases). CDR1 LNHDA and CDR2 SQIVND come from the germline V gene (reference sequence). The CDR3 covers 14 residues. V lost 3 bases, J lost 0 bases, and 8 bases lay in between. This CDR3 is CASSMRQVNTEAFF. In DNA form, the CDR3 reads TGTGCCAGTAGTATGCGACAGGTGAACACTGAAGCTTTCTTT.

J is TRBJ2-7 and V is TRBV6-1; possible D gene TRBD2, 5 bases. Deletions cut 7 bases from V and 2 bases from J, with 15 bases between. The CDR3 sequence is 14 residues long. Germline V gives CDR1 MNHNS, CDR2 SASEGT. CDR3 bases: TGTGCCAGCACGGTGGACTCGTTCCCCTACGAGCAGTACTTC. This translates into CASTVDSFPYEQYF.

This clone was observed once. This chain links TRBV12-5 with TRBJ2-5; 8 nucleotides match TRBD1. J was trimmed by 5 bases and V by 5 bases; bases with no gene match: 10. This CDR3 has 15 amino acids. Germline assignment: CDR1 LGHNT and CDR2 FRNRAP. The CDR3 sequence: CASGGPDRAGETQYF. The CDR3 coding sequence is TGTGCTAGTGGTGGACCGGACAGGGCGGGGGAGACCCAGTACTTC.

J is TRBJ1-2 and V is TRBV9; D gene unclear. V was pared by 7 bases and J by 6 bases, with 7 bases between. The CDR3 is 10 amino acids. Per the germline V gene, CDR1 is SGDLS and CDR2 is YYNGEE. For the CDR3, the DNA is TGTGCCAGCGGTGGGAATGGCTACACCTTC. Protein: CASGGNGYTF. Based on the CDR3 plus reference TRBV9 and TRBJ1-2, the full variable domain is DSGVTQTPKHLITATGQRVTLRCSPRSGDLSVYWYQQSLDQGLQFLIQYYNGEERAKGNILERFSAQQFPDLHSELNLSSLELGDSALYFCASGGNGYTFGSGTRLTVV.

This chain connects TRBV27 to TRBJ1-5; D call uncertain. Trimming took off 4 bases at V and 0 bases at J, with 7 bases between the two ends. This CDR3 contains 14 residues. Germline-derived CDR1 and CDR2 are MNHEY and SMNVEV (reference sequence). The CDR3 protein is CASSSGYSNQPQHF. In DNA, the CDR3 is TGTGCCAGCAGTTCCGGGTATAGCAATCAGCCCCAGCATTTT.

The chain has TRBV6-6 and TRBJ2-1, with 7 bases identical to TRBD2. The germline CDR1 and CDR2 sequences are MNHNY and SVGAGI (reference sequence). V lost 6 bases and J lost 6; bases outside the gene matches: 5. This CDR3 spans 13 amino acids. CDR3: CASSLGLGNEQFF. The DNA of the CDR3 is TGTGCCAGCAGCCTAGGACTAGGCAATGAGCAGTTCTTC.

The chain employs TRBV11-2 and TRBJ2-7; D could derive from TRBD1 or TRBD2 (5 bases each). This CDR3 region has 11 residues. V lost 4 bases to trimming and J lost 7 bases, with 8 bases between them. Germline-derived CDR1 and CDR2 are SGHAT and FQNNGV. The CDR3 DNA is TGTGCCAGCAGCTCCTGGGGGGAGCAGTACTTC. Its protein is CASSSWGEQYF.